This T cell receptor beta chain was identified during a study of blood T cell repertoires in COVID-19. Turning to the study itself: PBMCs, B-cell-depleted T cells, or T cells provided the cDNA or gDNA that made up the material.

V was pared by 4 bases and J by 2 bases, with 8 bases of the junction left unmatched. The CDR3 runs to 18 residues. CDR1 and CDR2 (germline): SGHRS, YFSETQ. Per the authors' pipeline: Estimation of nucleated cell counts relied on the amplification of reference gene primers. Clones were read by immunoSEQ multiplex PCR, and TCRdb kept only the in-frame ones, dropping some. V, J and clone size derive from that table, while D and trimming were established from the DNA sequence. The data contain roughly 41,000 clones, around four fifths of them singletons. Sequencing input: peripheral blood. This clonotype was obtained from a man aged 45-65 years with active COVID-19. This chain uses TRBV5-1 with TRBJ2-5, with 16 bases fitting TRBD2. The chain's CDR3 is CASSHGTSGGGLQETQYF. The CDR3 DNA follows: TGCGCCAGCAGCCACGGGACTAGCGGGGGGGGGCTGCAAGAGACCCAGTACTTC.